Following are 23 T cell receptor beta chains from one sample sequenced in a study of human thymus T cells. The thymus was resected at corrective cardiac surgery. Sequencing was performed with immunoSEQ multiplex PCR; in TCRdb, only in-frame clones are kept and a portion is missing. The sample includes roughly 130,000 clones, 90% to 95% of them seen just once. The sample comprised thymus tissue. Receptors were obtained from a boy younger than two with a congenital heart defect but otherwise immunologically healthy.

This chain uses TRBV5-4 with TRBJ2-1, with 7 bases lining up with TRBD1. CDR3 length: 14 residues. The V and J ends lost 4 bases and 9 bases, in that order; junction bases with no gene match: 10. Germline lookup yields CDR1 SGHNT and CDR2 YYREEE (reference sequence). The DNA of the CDR3 is TGTGCCAGCAGCCCTCCACAGGGGCCATGTGAGCAGTTCTTC. Its translation: CASSPPQGPCEQFF.

This clone was seen once. The chain carries TRBV6-1 and TRBJ2-7; D unclear. V was shortened by 2 bases and J by 7 bases, with 12 bases between the two germline ends. CDR3 length: 13 amino acids. Germline V gives CDR1 MNHNS, CDR2 SASEGT. CDR3 nucleotides: TGTGCCAGCAGTGAAATCTCGTTTGAAGAGCAGTACTTC. Translated: CASSEISFEEQYF.

The chain has TRBV6-5 and TRBJ2-7, with a tentative D call TRBD1 (7 bases). Deletions cut 6 bases from V and 7 bases from J, with 16 bases between. Germline V lookup: CDR1 MNHEY, CDR2 SVGAGI. The CDR3 has 13 amino acids. In DNA, the CDR3 is TGTGCCAGCAGCTACCCCCAGGGGGGAGAGCAGTACTTC. It is translated as CASSYPQGGEQYF.

The rearrangement uses TRBV28 and TRBJ1-6; D perhaps matches TRBD1 (5 bases). The CDR3 is 14 amino acids. Deletions cut 5 bases from V and 6 bases from J, with 11 bases between. The germline CDR1 and CDR2 sequences are MDHEN and SYDVKM. CDR3 loop: CASSQTVFNSPLHF. The CDR3, as DNA: TGTGCCAGCAGTCAGACAGTATTTAATTCACCCCTCCACTTT. The full variable domain, with the rest looked up from reference TRBV28 and TRBJ1-6, is DVKVTQSSRYLVKRTGEKVFLECVQDMDHENMFWYRQDPGLGLRLIYFSYDVKMKEKGDIPEGYSVSREKKERFSLILESASTNQTSMYLCASSQTVFNSPLHFGNGTRLTVT.

CDR3 coding DNA: TGTGCCAGTAGCACGGCCGGAAGACCTAATCAGCCCCAGCATTTT. Translating gives CASSTAGRPNQPQHF. The rearrangement links TRBV19 to TRBJ1-5, with D hard to call. The germline V gene encodes CDR1 LNHDA and CDR2 SQIVND (reference sequence). CDR3 length equals 15 residues. V lost 6 bases, J lost 4 bases, and 16 bases lay in between.

The chain has TRBV9 and TRBJ1-4; 8 nucleotides align to TRBD1. This CDR3 is 17 amino acids long. Trimming removed 1 base from V and 4 bases from J; junction bases left unmatched: 9. Germline V CDR1 and CDR2: SGDLS, YYNGEE. In DNA, the CDR3 is TGTGCCAGCAGCGTAAGGACAGGGAGGACGTTTAATGAAAAACTGTTTTTT. Translation: CASSVRTGRTFNEKLFF.

The V and J genes are TRBV13 and TRBJ1-3, with 9 bases matching TRBD1. This CDR3 contains 16 residues. J lost 4 bases, V lost 4 bases, and 8 bases had no gene match. Germline V gene data show CDR1 as PRHDT and CDR2 as FYEKMQ (reference sequence). CDR3 in amino acids: CASSCTGTGYGNTIYF. Written as DNA, the CDR3 is TGTGCCAGCAGCTGTACCGGGACAGGGTACGGAAACACCATATATTTT.

The V and J genes are TRBV4-1 and TRBJ2-2; possibly TRBD1 or TRBD2 for D (5 bases each). Deletions cut 6 bases from V and 5 bases from J, with 22 bases between. CDR1 and CDR2 (germline): MGHRA, YSYEKL. The CDR3 has 17 residues. CDR3 DNA sequence: TGCGCCAGCAGTCATTCCGGGACGGCGGTCGGGACCGGGGAGCTGTTTTTT. It translates to CASSHSGTAVGTGELFF.

This sequence joins TRBV19 and TRBJ2-3, with D possibly being TRBD1 (6 bases). The germline V gene has CDR1 LNHDA and CDR2 SQIVND (reference sequence). The CDR3 length is 19 residues. The V and J ends lost 7 bases and 1 base respectively, with 27 bases between them. DNA of the CDR3: TGTGCCAGTACCCCGTATGGTAGGGGGAGAAACTCTGGCACAGATACGCAGTATTTT. Protein: CASTPYGRGRNSGTDTQYF.

The chain is built from TRBV5-1 and TRBJ2-3; 8 bases fit TRBD1. Looked up from germline, CDR1 is SGHRS and CDR2 is YFSETQ. The V gene end was trimmed by 4 bases and the J gene end by 5 bases; junction bases not matched to a gene: 15. The CDR3 runs 17 residues. The CDR3: CASSRKNQGAVGDTQYF. Written as DNA, the CDR3 is TGCGCCAGCAGCCGGAAAAATCAGGGGGCAGTTGGAGATACGCAGTATTTT.

The genes are TRBV4-1 and TRBJ1-2; D gene ambiguous. V shed 0 bases and J shed 0 bases, with 20 bases lying between them. The CDR3 loop spans 19 amino acids. CDR1 MGHRA and CDR2 YSYEKL come from the germline V gene. CDR3 residues: CASSQESNDPGASNYGYTF. The CDR3 nucleotides are TGCGCCAGCAGCCAAGAATCGAACGACCCGGGCGCATCTAACTATGGCTACACCTTC.

The chain recombines TRBV18 with TRBJ2-5; 8 bases agree with TRBD2. CDR3 length: 15 amino acids. Per germline, CDR1 KGHSH and CDR2 LQKENI. The trim removed 3 bases at V and 2 bases at J, leaving 5 bases unmatched. CDR3 sequence reads: CASSPGSGGQETQYF. The CDR3 nucleotides are TGTGCCAGCTCACCCGGGAGCGGGGGACAAGAGACCCAGTACTTC.

This chain uses TRBV15 with TRBJ1-5; D gene unclear. V was pared by 1 base and J by 5 bases, with 9 bases between. CDR1 and CDR2 from the germline V gene are LNHNV and YYDKDF (reference sequence). CDR3 length: 14 amino acids. CDR3 in amino acids: CATSRGHSDQPQHF. Written as DNA, the CDR3 is TGTGCCACCAGCAGAGGTCACTCTGATCAGCCCCAGCATTTT.

This chain uses TRBV7-2 with TRBJ2-2, with 7 bases lining up with TRBD1. Unmatched junction bases numbered 9, after V lost 5 bases and J lost 3 bases. Germline CDR1 reads SGHTA; CDR2 reads FQGNSA. The CDR3 is 16 residues long. The CDR3 DNA follows: TGTGCCAGCAGCCGCGACGAAGGGGGCGACACCGGGGAGCTGTTTTTT. Its translation is CASSRDEGGDTGELFF.

This rearrangement joins TRBV2 to TRBJ2-3; D may be TRBD2 (7 bases). This CDR3 contains 14 residues. Germline V gene sequence: CDR1 SNHLY, CDR2 FYNNEI. Trimming pared 8 bases from V and 5 bases from J, leaving 17 bases between. The CDR3: CASVTGGTGDTQYF. CDR3 in DNA: TGTGCCAGCGTAACGGGGGGCACGGGAGATACGCAGTATTTT.

The gene calls are TRBV4-1 and TRBJ1-2; 8 bases align to TRBD1. Germline V CDR1 and CDR2: MGHRA, YSYEKL. J was trimmed by 5 bases and V by 4 bases; bases with no gene match: 9. This CDR3 is built from 15 residues. The CDR3 DNA reads TGCGCCAGCAGCCCTAGGCTGGGACAGGATTATGGCTACACCTTC. This translates into CASSPRLGQDYGYTF.

The J gene is TRBJ1-6, the V gene TRBV11-2; D is ambiguous. CDR3 length: 14 residues. The V end lost 3 bases, the J end lost 6 bases, and 9 bases lay between the germline ends. Germline loops: CDR1 SGHAT, CDR2 FQNNGV. Here the CDR3 DNA reads TGTGCCAGCAGCTTTCTAAGCTGTAATTCACCCCTCCACTTT. Translated: CASSFLSCNSPLHF.

The chain is built from TRBV11-3 and TRBJ2-3; D call uncertain. The V end was cut by 4 bases, the J end by 2 bases, with 16 bases between. The CDR3 totals 16 residues. From germline, CDR1 is SGHNT and CDR2 YENEEA. The CDR3 loop is CASSSAVGSHTDTQYF. The CDR3 DNA is TGTGCCAGCAGCTCCGCGGTGGGGTCCCACACAGATACGCAGTATTTT.

The gene calls are TRBV4-1 and TRBJ1-5; 7 bases line up with TRBD1. The CDR3 extends over 15 amino acids. Germline values: CDR1 MGHRA, CDR2 YSYEKL. Trimming cost V 0 bases and J 9 bases; bases outside gene matches: 8. The CDR3 nucleotides read TGCGCCAGCAGCCAAGAAGAAGGGAAGGGGGCGCCCCAGCATTTT. It translates to CASSQEEGKGAPQHF.

The chain recombines TRBV15 with TRBJ1-1; the D gene is possibly TRBD1 (5 bases). Germline V lookup: CDR1 LNHNV, CDR2 YYDKDF (reference sequence). The CDR3 contains 13 residues. Trimming removed 3 bases at V and 1 base at J, with 6 bases between. The CDR3 bases are TGTGCCACCAGCAGCGGGGGGAACACTGAAGCTTTCTTT. It translates to CATSSGGNTEAFF. The full variable domain, with the rest looked up from reference TRBV15 and TRBJ1-1, is DAMVIQNPRYQVTQFGKPVTLSCSQTLNHNVMYWYQQKSSQAPKLLFHYYDKDFNNEADTPDNFQSRRPNTSFCFLDIRSPGLGDTAMYLCATSSGGNTEAFFGQGTRLTVV.

V usage is TRBV6-6 and J usage is TRBJ2-3; no clear D gene. Germline CDR1 MNHNY, CDR2 SVGAGI (reference sequence). Trimming shortened V by 8 bases and J by 0 bases, and 15 bases separated the two germline ends. This CDR3 region has 15 residues. Here the CDR3 DNA reads TGTGCCAGCTGCCGAGATCGTGCTAGCACAGATACGCAGTATTTT. Translation: CASCRDRASTDTQYF.

The chain has TRBV9 and TRBJ2-1; a possible D gene is TRBD2 (7 bases). Germline CDR1 SGDLS, CDR2 YYNGEE. CDR3 length: 16 amino acids. Trimming shortened V by 4 bases and J by 9 bases, and 23 bases separated the two germline ends. Written as DNA, the CDR3 is TGTGCCAGCAGCCCCGCTCGTGGGGGGGGCCGGGGTGAGCAGTTCTTC. Its protein product is CASSPARGGGRGEQFF. Complete variable domain (other parts from reference TRBV9 and TRBJ2-1): DSGVTQTPKHLITATGQRVTLRCSPRSGDLSVYWYQQSLDQGLQFLIQYYNGEERAKGNILERFSAQQFPDLHSELNLSSLELGDSALYFCASSPARGGGRGEQFFGPGTRLTVL.

The V gene is TRBV10-3, the J gene TRBJ1-2, with 9 bases fitting TRBD1. The ends lost 7 bases at V and 2 bases at J; junction bases unmatched: 5. CDR1 and CDR2 (germline): ENHRY, SYGVKD. The CDR3 has 14 amino acids. The CDR3 here is CAITTGQGNYGYTF. The CDR3 nucleotides are TGTGCCATCACTACTGGACAGGGGAACTATGGCTACACCTTC.